This TCR delta chain was obtained from a study of delta chains in infants with herpesvirus infections. Trimming at V came to 0 bases and at J to 8 bases, leaving 5 bases not matched to a gene. This CDR3 comprises 15 residues. CDR1 is TSWWSYY and CDR2 is QGS in the germline V gene. Comments on this clone: This may come from a read error, since a much larger clone is one base off.

PBMC RNA was reverse transcribed using gamma-chain- and delta-chain-specific primers. TCRdb redid clone calling on the RT-PCR reads using CATT. This repertoire shows over 200 delta-chain clones, more than 12% found once; its top ten account for under 35%. This sample comprised peripheral blood, obtained at time point 1 of longitudinal follow-up. This TCR came from a human donor who was a Ugandan infant, either HIV-exposed or HIV-unexposed (not recorded which). The chain has TRDV1 and TRDJ1; the match to TRDD3 covers 11 bases. The CDR3 reads CALGELLGDTRKLIF. CDR3 coding DNA: TGTGCTCTTGGGGAACTTTTGGGGGATACGCGCAAACTCATCTTT.